This TCR beta chain stems from a study of CD8 T cells in ankylosing spondylitis. MiXCR was run by TCRdb on the 5' RACE reads, yielding one entry per CDR3 protein. Of some 25,000 distinct CDR3 sequences listed, 2% to 3% are singletons. This clonotype was found many times. CDR3 length: 15 residues. Germline V gives CDR1 SGDLS, CDR2 YYNGEE. V lost 0 bases to trimming and J lost 2 bases, with 10 bases between them. The chain joins TRBV9 to TRBJ2-3; unclear D gene. The clonotype originates from a female donor with ankylosing spondylitis or in good health (not recorded which). The sequenced sample was blood, either unsorted or a sorted T cell fraction (not recorded which). The CDR3 bases are TGTGCCAGCAGCGTAGGGTACATTTACACAGATACGCAGTATTTT. It translates to CASSVGYIYTDTQYF.